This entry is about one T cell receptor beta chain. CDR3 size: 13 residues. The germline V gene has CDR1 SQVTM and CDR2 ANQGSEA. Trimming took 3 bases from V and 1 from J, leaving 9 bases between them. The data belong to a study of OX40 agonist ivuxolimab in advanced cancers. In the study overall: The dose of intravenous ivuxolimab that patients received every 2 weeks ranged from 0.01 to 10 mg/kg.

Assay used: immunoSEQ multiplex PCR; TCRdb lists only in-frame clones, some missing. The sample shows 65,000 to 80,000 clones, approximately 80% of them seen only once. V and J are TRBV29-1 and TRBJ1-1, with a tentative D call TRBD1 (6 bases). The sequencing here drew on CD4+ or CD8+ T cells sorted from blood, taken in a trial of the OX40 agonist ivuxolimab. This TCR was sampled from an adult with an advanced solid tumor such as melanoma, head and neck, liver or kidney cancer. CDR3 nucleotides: TGCAGCGTTGACGCGACAGGGAACACTGAAGCTTTCTTT. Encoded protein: CSVDATGNTEAFF.